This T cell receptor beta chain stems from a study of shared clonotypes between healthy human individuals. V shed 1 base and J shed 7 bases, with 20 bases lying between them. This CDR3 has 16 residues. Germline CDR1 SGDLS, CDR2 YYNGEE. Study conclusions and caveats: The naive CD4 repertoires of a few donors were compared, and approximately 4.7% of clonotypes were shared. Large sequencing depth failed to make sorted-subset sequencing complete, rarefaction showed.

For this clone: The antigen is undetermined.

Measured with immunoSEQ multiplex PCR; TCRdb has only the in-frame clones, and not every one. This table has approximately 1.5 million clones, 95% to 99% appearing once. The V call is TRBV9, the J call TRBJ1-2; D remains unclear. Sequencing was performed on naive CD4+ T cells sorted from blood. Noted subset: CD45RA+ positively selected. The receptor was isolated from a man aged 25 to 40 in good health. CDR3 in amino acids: CASSVLQVDPAGGYTF. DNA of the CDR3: TGTGCCAGCAGCGTATTGCAGGTCGATCCTGCGGGTGGCTACACCTTC. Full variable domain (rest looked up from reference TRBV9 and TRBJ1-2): DSGVTQTPKHLITATGQRVTLRCSPRSGDLSVYWYQQSLDQGLQFLIQYYNGEERAKGNILERFSAQQFPDLHSELNLSSLELGDSALYFCASSVLQVDPAGGYTFGSGTRLTVV.